In this sample, the clone carrying this T cell receptor beta chain turned up once. Its antigen is unknown. The data derive from a study of T cell responses to AZD1222 COVID-19 vaccine. Study-level findings and limits: Among those given AZD1222, only five or six were seropositive at baseline. As reported, nearly half of all spike-specific TCRs target variant regions that are unmutated. Repertoire collection took place solely once the T cell response had peaked.

Both about-4-week and about-12-week second-dose recipients were combined. CDR3 length equals 17 residues. Germline assignment: CDR1 SGHNT and CDR2 YYREEE (reference sequence). Trimming removed 0 bases at V and 6 bases at J, with 20 bases between. Some clones are missing from TCRdb's copy, which holds only in-frame ones; the method was immunoSEQ multiplex PCR. The data contain 120,000 or so clones, roughly 90% of them singletons. This clonotype was obtained from an adult who received the AZD1222 COVID-19 vaccine. The rearrangement uses TRBV5-4 and TRBJ2-3; a possible D gene is TRBD2 (6 bases). The sample was peripheral blood, taken 28 days after the second AZD1222 dose. The CDR3 loop is CASSLGFLSGAGDTQYF. The CDR3 DNA is TGTGCCAGCAGCTTGGGTTTTCTATCGGGAGCGGGCGATACGCAGTATTTT. Supplemented by reference TRBV5-4 and TRBJ2-3, the full variable domain reads ETGVTQSPTHLIKTRGQQVTLRCSSQSGHNTVSWYQQALGQGPQFIFQYYREEENGRGNFPPRFSGLQFPNYSSELNVNALELDDSALYLCASSLGFLSGAGDTQYFGPGTRLTVL.